The 23 T cell receptor beta chains below were found in one sample sequenced in a study of control samples from healthy donors and cancer patients. The data were produced by immunoSEQ multiplex PCR, yet TCRdb's version contains in-frame clones alone and is incomplete. The sample contains 75,000 to 90,000 clones, more than 75% of which appear only once. Sequences were obtained from blood. Receptors originate from a woman in her 40s in good health.

This clone was seen a handful of times. An end of the junction does not agree with germline; a read error may underlie this. CDR3 DNA: TGTGCCAGCAGCCTAACCCCCCTCCACTTT. Its protein is CASSLTPLHF. The V gene is TRBV7-3, the J gene TRBJ1-6; D unclear. The CDR3 runs 10 residues. Per germline, CDR1 SGHTA and CDR2 FQGTGA.

The CDR3 DNA is TGTGCCAGCAGGGCAGGGTTTTCTTATAATTCACCCCTCCACTTT. Its protein product is CASRAGFSYNSPLHF. This sequence joins TRBV25-1 and TRBJ1-6, with a tentative D call TRBD1 (5 bases). This CDR3 contains 15 residues. Trimming took 6 bases from V and 4 from J, leaving 13 bases between them. Germline CDR1 MGHDK, CDR2 SYGVNS. The complete variable domain, with remaining parts taken from reference TRBV25-1 and TRBJ1-6, reads EADIYQTPRYLVIGTGKKITLECSQTMGHDKMYWYQQDPGMELHLIHYSYGVNSTEKGDLSSESTVSRIRTEHFPLTLESARPSHTSQYLCASRAGFSYNSPLHFGNGTRLTVT.

V gene TRBV19 combines with J gene TRBJ2-7, with 11 bases fitting TRBD1. The CDR3 spans 15 residues. The trim removed 3 bases at V and 5 bases at J, leaving 6 bases unmatched. Germline V gene sequence: CDR1 LNHDA, CDR2 SQIVND (reference sequence). DNA of the CDR3: TGTGCCAGTAGTATCTCTGGGACAGGGGGAAACGAGCAGTACTTC. It yields the protein CASSISGTGGNEQYF.

This sequence joins TRBV6-2 or TRBV6-3 and TRBJ1-1; no clear D. The CDR3 contains 19 residues. Trimming removed 4 bases from V and 0 bases from J, with 24 bases in between. Germline lookup yields CDR1 MNHEY and CDR2 SVGEGT. The CDR3 loop is CASSFLKIRGWKMNTEAFF. CDR3 nucleotide sequence: TGTGCCAGCAGTTTTTTGAAAATCCGGGGATGGAAGATGAACACTGAAGCTTTCTTT.

The V and J genes are TRBV5-1 and TRBJ2-7, with a possible D match to TRBD1 (7 bases). Germline V gives CDR1 SGHRS, CDR2 YFSETQ. The CDR3 runs 15 residues. V was cut by 0 bases and J by 4 bases, with 14 bases left in between. In DNA form, the CDR3 reads TGCGCCAGCAGCTTGGCCCAGCAGGGGGGTTACGAGCAGTACTTC. Amino acid sequence: CASSLAQQGGYEQYF.

The chain has TRBV29-1 and TRBJ2-5; a weak D match, TRBD2 (6 bases). The V gene's germline CDR1 is SQVTM and CDR2 ANQGSEA. V lost 8 bases, J lost 0 bases, and 10 bases lay in between. This CDR3 spans 12 amino acids. The CDR3, as DNA: TGCAGCTCCGCGGGGTACCAAGAGACCCAGTACTTC. It translates to CSSAGYQETQYF.

The chain recombines TRBV6-5 with TRBJ2-3, with 9 bases identical to TRBD1. The CDR3 length is 15 residues. V gave up 6 bases and J gave up 3 bases; unmatched junction bases: 7. CDR1 is MNHEY, CDR2 SVGAGI, per germline. This CDR3 is CASRTTGTGTDTQYF. The DNA for the CDR3 is TGTGCCAGCAGGACAACCGGGACAGGGACAGATACGCAGTATTTT.

The chain joins TRBV7-2 to TRBJ2-7; D might be TRBD2 (5 bases). Germline CDR1 reads SGHTA; CDR2 reads FQGNSA. CDR3 size: 15 residues. V lost 6 bases, J lost 1 base, and 16 bases lay in between. The CDR3 protein is CASSPRSGSSYEQYF. CDR3 sequence (DNA): TGTGCCAGCAGTCCACGGTCGGGGTCTTCCTACGAGCAGTACTTC.

The CDR3 DNA follows: TGTGCCAGCAGCCTAAAGCGGGGGGCGGGAGAGACCCAGTACTTC. Translated, it gives CASSLKRGAGETQYF. V gene TRBV7-9 combines with J gene TRBJ2-5; TRBD2 matches 9 bases. The CDR3 covers 15 residues. The V gene end was trimmed by 5 bases and the J gene end by 4 bases; junction bases not matched to a gene: 8. Germline assignment: CDR1 SEHNR and CDR2 FQNEAQ (reference sequence).

The chain has TRBV3-1 (or the pseudogene TRBV3-2) and TRBJ2-5, with 14 bases lining up with TRBD2. Germline values: CDR1 LGHDT, CDR2 YNNKEL (reference sequence). The length of the CDR3 is 17 residues. V lost 4 bases, J lost 5 bases, and 9 bases stayed unmatched. The CDR3 coding sequence is TGTGCCAGCAGCCTTACCCCGACTAGCGGGGGGGCGGAGACCCAGTACTTC. This sequence encodes CASSLTPTSGGAETQYF.

The chain recombines TRBV19 with TRBJ1-5, with 7 bases aligning to TRBD1. CDR1 is LNHDA and CDR2 is SQIVND in the germline V gene (reference sequence). Germline trimming cut 5 bases from V and 4 bases from J; bases unmatched to any gene: 8. This CDR3 spans 15 amino acids. CDR3 bases: TGTGCCAGTAGTCCGACGGGACAGAGAAATCAGCCCCAGCATTTT. Its protein product is CASSPTGQRNQPQHF.

DNA of the CDR3: TGTGCCAGCAGCTTAGATCGCTTGGGGGCCGGAGATACGCAGTATTTT. Its translation: CASSLDRLGAGDTQYF. This chain uses TRBV11-3 with TRBJ2-3; D is perhaps TRBD1 (6 bases). There are 16 residues in the CDR3. V shed 0 bases and J shed 5 bases, with 15 bases lying between them. CDR1 is SGHNT and CDR2 is YENEEA in the germline V gene.

V is TRBV12-3 or TRBV12-4 and J is TRBJ2-1, with D hard to call. The CDR3 runs 13 residues. The germline V and J ends were trimmed by 8 bases and 0 bases, with 8 bases remaining between them. In DNA, the CDR3 is TGTGCCAGCCTATTAAGCTCCTACAATGAGCAGTTCTTC. Translating it yields CASLLSSYNEQFF.

The chain joins TRBV30 to TRBJ1-5; D not resolved. V was shortened by 0 bases and J by 7 bases, with 10 bases between the two germline ends. Germline CDR1 and CDR2: GTSNPN and SVGIG (reference sequence). The CDR3 runs to 13 residues. CDR3 DNA: TGTGCCTGGAGTGTGTCCTTCGAACAGCCCCAGCATTTT. The encoded protein is CAWSVSFEQPQHF.

This clone was found a few times. Here the CDR3 DNA reads TGTGCCAGCAGAACCGGGACAGGGGATTCACCCCTCCACTTT. This sequence encodes CASRTGTGDSPLHF. J is TRBJ1-6 and V is TRBV3-1 (or the pseudogene TRBV3-2); 10 bases line up with TRBD1. V was pared by 6 bases and J by 8 bases, with 4 bases of the junction left unmatched. Germline lookup yields CDR1 LGHDT and CDR2 YNNKEL (reference sequence). The CDR3 is 14 amino acids.

The J gene is TRBJ2-3, the V gene TRBV11-1, with a tentative D call TRBD1 (5 bases). Germline CDR1 and CDR2: SGHAT and FQDESV (reference sequence). The V end was cut by 2 bases, the J end by 7 bases, with 10 bases between. The CDR3 loop spans 13 amino acids. The CDR3 nucleotides read TGTGCCAGCAGCTTACAGGGCCGTAATACGCAGTATTTT. Its translation: CASSLQGRNTQYF.

The CDR3 DNA follows: TGTGCCACCAGTGATGGGTCGAATGGGATTAACTATGGCTACACCTTC. It yields the protein CATSDGSNGINYGYTF. This chain uses TRBV24-1 with TRBJ1-2; no clear D gene. This CDR3 comprises 16 residues. Germline CDR1 reads KGHDR; CDR2 reads SFDVKD. V gave up 3 bases and J gave up 1 base, with 14 bases separating them.

The rearrangement uses TRBV5-4 and TRBJ2-7; 8 bases line up with TRBD1. With 4 bases clipped from V and 5 bases from J, the junction kept 5 bases outside the gene matches. The CDR3 length is 13 residues. CDR1 and CDR2 (germline): SGHNT, YYREEE (reference sequence). CDR3 sequence: CASSRGQEDEQYF. The CDR3, as DNA: TGTGCCAGCAGCAGGGGACAGGAGGACGAGCAGTACTTC.

CDR3 region: CASSYASGGYNEQFF. The CDR3 DNA sequence: TGTGCCAGCAGTTACGCGAGCGGGGGCTACAATGAGCAGTTCTTC. The chain has TRBV6-5 and TRBJ2-1, with 8 nucleotides matching TRBD2. The CDR3 totals 15 residues. The V and J ends lost 2 bases and 3 bases, in that order; junction bases with no gene match: 3. CDR1 MNHEY and CDR2 SVGAGI come from the germline V gene.

This clone was found once. This chain uses TRBV19 with TRBJ2-1; a weak D match, TRBD2 (6 bases). Trimming shortened V by 5 bases and J by 3 bases, and 14 bases separated the two germline ends. Germline CDR1 LNHDA, CDR2 SQIVND (reference sequence). The CDR3 is 15 amino acids. The CDR3 loop reads CASSSGTGNYNEQFF. The CDR3 coding sequence is TGTGCCAGTAGTTCAGGGACTGGTAACTACAATGAGCAGTTCTTC. The full variable domain, completed using reference TRBV19 and TRBJ2-1, is DGGITQSPKYLFRKEGQNVTLSCEQNLNHDAMYWYRQDPGQGLRLIYYSQIVNDFQKGDIAEGYSVSREKKESFPLTVTSAQKNPTAFYLCASSSGTGNYNEQFFGPGTRLTVL.

The chain couples TRBV5-6 to TRBJ1-5; maybe TRBD1 (6 bases). CDR3 length: 16 residues. Germline V CDR1 and CDR2: SGHDT, YYEEEE. Trimming stripped 1 base from V and 5 bases from J, with 16 bases between. CDR3 loop: CASSLLYREEDQPQHF. CDR3 in DNA: TGTGCCAGCAGCTTGCTGTACAGGGAGGAAGATCAGCCCCAGCATTTT. The whole variable domain, filled in from reference TRBV5-6 and TRBJ1-5, reads DAGVTQSPTHLIKTRGQQVTLRCSPKSGHDTVSWYQQALGQGPQFIFQYYEEEERQRGNFPDRFSGHQFPNYSSELNVNALLLGDSALYLCASSLLYREEDQPQHFGDGTRLSIL.

This rearrangement joins TRBV10-3 to TRBJ1-2, with TRBD1 matching 12 bases. V lost 0 bases and J lost 7; bases outside the gene matches: 6. The CDR3 is 16 residues long. Germline CDR1 is ENHRY and CDR2 is SYGVKD. The CDR3 bases are TGTGCCATCAGTGAGTCCGGTGGGACAGGGGGCTTTGGCTACACCTTC. This encodes CAISESGGTGGFGYTF.

The genes are TRBV3-1 (or the pseudogene TRBV3-2) and TRBJ2-3, with 10 bases matching TRBD2. CDR3 size: 16 residues. Germline loops: CDR1 LGHDT, CDR2 YNNKEL (reference sequence). V was pared by 4 bases and J by 3 bases, with 7 bases of the junction left unmatched. The CDR3 DNA sequence: TGTGCCAGCAGCCTAGCGGGGGGCCGCGTTACAGATACGCAGTATTTT. It yields the protein CASSLAGGRVTDTQYF.